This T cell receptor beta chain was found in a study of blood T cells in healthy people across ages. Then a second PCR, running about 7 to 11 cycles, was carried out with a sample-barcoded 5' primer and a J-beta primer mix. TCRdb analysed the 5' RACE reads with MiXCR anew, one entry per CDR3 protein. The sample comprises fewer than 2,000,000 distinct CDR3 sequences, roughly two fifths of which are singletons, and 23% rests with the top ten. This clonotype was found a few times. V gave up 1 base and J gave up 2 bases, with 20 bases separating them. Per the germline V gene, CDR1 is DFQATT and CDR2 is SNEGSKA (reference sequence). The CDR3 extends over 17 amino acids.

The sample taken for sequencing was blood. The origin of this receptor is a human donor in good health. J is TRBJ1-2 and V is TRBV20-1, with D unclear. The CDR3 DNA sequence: TGCAGTGCTAGAGTTCTAATTTCCTGGACGGAAAACTATGGCTACACCTTC. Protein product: CSARVLISWTENYGYTF.